The 18 T cell receptor beta chains given below trace back to one sample, sequenced in a study of OX40 agonist ivuxolimab in advanced cancers. Measured with immunoSEQ multiplex PCR; TCRdb has only the in-frame clones, and not every one. The sample has fewer than 65,000 clones; roughly 90% are singletons. Sequenced material: CD4+ or CD8+ T cells sorted from blood, taken in a trial of the OX40 agonist ivuxolimab. The receptors were gathered from an adult with an advanced solid tumor such as melanoma, head and neck, liver or kidney cancer.

The V call is TRBV6-5, the J call TRBJ2-2; D might be TRBD1 (5 bases). CDR1 and CDR2 (germline): MNHEY, SVGAGI. The CDR3 is 15 amino acids. The V gene lost 5 bases and the J gene lost 4 bases, with 14 bases spanning the gap. The CDR3 region has the DNA TGTGCCAGCAGTCAGCGAAGGGGTAGCACCGGGGAGCTGTTTTTT. It yields the protein CASSQRRGSTGELFF.

The rearrangement joins TRBV5-1 to TRBJ2-5; either TRBD1 or TRBD2 may fit D (5 bases each). Germline V gene lookup returns CDR1 SGHRS and CDR2 YFSETQ. V was shortened by 2 bases and J by 1 base, with 9 bases between the two germline ends. The CDR3 length is 14 residues. The CDR3 loop reads CASSLVGTQETQYF. The CDR3 DNA follows: TGCGCCAGCAGCTTAGTCGGGACCCAAGAGACCCAGTACTTC.

In its sample, this clone was seen once. The chain joins TRBV5-1 to TRBJ2-5; D might be TRBD1 (6 bases). From germline, CDR1 is SGHRS and CDR2 YFSETQ. The length of the CDR3 is 15 residues. Trimming stripped 0 bases from V and 1 base from J, with 10 bases between. The CDR3 protein is CASSLAGVFQETQYF. CDR3 nucleotides: TGCGCCAGCAGCTTGGCAGGGGTCTTCCAAGAGACCCAGTACTTC.

The rearrangement uses TRBV19 and TRBJ2-7; D perhaps matches TRBD2 (5 bases). CDR1 LNHDA and CDR2 SQIVND come from the germline V gene (reference sequence). The CDR3 length is 14 residues. Between the trimmed V and J ends, which lost 0 bases and 7 bases, there was a span of 13 bases. CDR3 sequence (DNA): TGTGCCAGTAGTATAGAGCGGGCCCTTCGGGAGCAGTACTTC. The encoded protein is CASSIERALREQYF.

Written as DNA, the CDR3 is TGTGCCAGCAGGGTTAGCGGGAGCACAGATACGCAGTATTTT. It yields the protein CASRVSGSTDTQYF. The V and J genes are TRBV2 and TRBJ2-3, with 7 bases aligning to TRBD2. Germline-derived CDR1 and CDR2 are SNHLY and FYNNEI. J gave up 0 bases and V 6 bases, and 3 bases lay outside the gene matches. This CDR3 is 14 amino acids long.

This rearrangement joins TRBV15 to TRBJ1-5, with D possibly being TRBD1 (5 bases). Germline loops: CDR1 LNHNV, CDR2 YYDKDF (reference sequence). Trimming left V 0 bases short and J 7 bases short, with 13 bases between. The length of the CDR3 is 15 residues. DNA of the CDR3: TGTGCCACCAGCAGAGAAGGGGACCCGAACCAGCCCCAGCATTTT. This encodes CATSREGDPNQPQHF. Full variable domain (rest looked up from reference TRBV15 and TRBJ1-5): DAMVIQNPRYQVTQFGKPVTLSCSQTLNHNVMYWYQQKSSQAPKLLFHYYDKDFNNEADTPDNFQSRRPNTSFCFLDIRSPGLGDTAMYLCATSREGDPNQPQHFGDGTRLSIL.

V and J are TRBV4-2 and TRBJ1-3; tentative D call: TRBD1 (5 bases). In germline, CDR1 is LGHNA, CDR2 YNFKEQ. Trimming left V 0 bases short and J 0 bases short, with 9 bases between. The CDR3 spans 16 residues. CDR3 bases: TGTGCCAGCAGCCAAGAACTGGGGACCTCTGGAAACACCATATATTTT. Residues: CASSQELGTSGNTIYF.

This chain links TRBV30 with TRBJ2-5; possibly TRBD1 for D (5 bases). Deletions cut 5 bases from V and 4 bases from J, with 11 bases between. The germline CDR1 and CDR2 sequences are GTSNPN and SVGIG (reference sequence). The CDR3 extends over 12 amino acids. CDR3 DNA sequence: TGTGCCTGGCTGGGGCTGGGAGAGACCCAGTACTTC. This encodes CAWLGLGETQYF.

The chain is built from TRBV15 and TRBJ2-7; 9 nucleotides align to TRBD1. The V gene's germline CDR1 is LNHNV and CDR2 YYDKDF (reference sequence). The length of the CDR3 is 17 residues. V lost 2 bases to trimming and J lost 3 bases; unmatched junction nucleotides: 11. The DNA for the CDR3 is TGTGCCACCAGCAGACCCCGGGACAGGGACCGCTTCTACGAGCAGTACTTC. Residues: CATSRPRDRDRFYEQYF.

V is TRBV28 and J is TRBJ2-1, with TRBD1 identical over 8 bases. Germline trimming cut 5 bases from V and 12 bases from J; bases unmatched to any gene: 15. Germline CDR1 is MDHEN and CDR2 is SYDVKM. The CDR3 extends over 15 amino acids. CDR3 sequence: CASSTSPGQDWWQFF. CDR3 coding DNA: TGTGCCAGCAGTACATCCCCGGGACAGGACTGGTGGCAGTTCTTC.

The chain employs TRBV10-3 and TRBJ2-1; D gene ambiguous. Trimming cost V 7 bases and J 7 bases, with 17 bases left between them. The CDR3 is made up of 14 amino acids. CDR1 is ENHRY and CDR2 is SYGVKD in the germline V gene. The CDR3 protein is CAINREAGRNEQFF. The CDR3 DNA reads TGTGCCATCAATCGCGAAGCCGGTCGGAATGAGCAGTTCTTC.

This sequence joins TRBV9 and TRBJ1-4; D unresolved. With 4 bases removed from V and 0 bases from J, the gap between germline ends came to 13 bases. The CDR3 sequence is 16 residues long. Germline V gives CDR1 SGDLS, CDR2 YYNGEE. The CDR3 sequence is CASSPSWVATNEKLFF. The DNA of the CDR3 is TGTGCCAGCAGCCCCAGTTGGGTTGCAACTAATGAAAAACTGTTTTTT.

This clone was found once. This chain connects TRBV9 to TRBJ2-2; 7 bases map to TRBD1. V lost 0 bases and J lost 5; bases outside the gene matches: 1. This CDR3 has 14 amino acids. Per germline, CDR1 SGDLS and CDR2 YYNGEE. The CDR3 loop reads CASSVVQGTGELFF. The CDR3 DNA sequence: TGTGCCAGCAGCGTAGTACAGGGGACCGGGGAGCTGTTTTTT.

V gene TRBV25-1 combines with J gene TRBJ2-7, with D unclear. The CDR3 sequence is 14 residues long. From germline, CDR1 is MGHDK and CDR2 SYGVNS. Trimming shortened V by 4 bases and J by 3 bases, and 13 bases separated the two germline ends. CDR3 sequence reads: CASSGIDGLYEQYF. The CDR3, as DNA: TGTGCCAGCAGTGGAATTGACGGCCTCTACGAGCAGTACTTC.

The chain combines TRBV10-3 with TRBJ2-1, with 8 bases aligning to TRBD2. V lost 10 bases and J lost 8; bases outside the gene matches: 7. Germline-derived CDR1 and CDR2 are ENHRY and SYGVKD. There are 12 residues in the CDR3. CDR3 region: CATATAGDEQFF. Written as DNA, the CDR3 is TGTGCCACCGCAACAGCGGGAGATGAGCAGTTCTTC.

The rearrangement links TRBV7-9 to TRBJ2-1; 14 bases map to TRBD2. V was pared by 5 bases and J by 7 bases, with 4 bases of the junction left unmatched. Per the germline V gene, CDR1 is SEHNR and CDR2 is FQNEAQ (reference sequence). There are 15 residues in the CDR3. The DNA of the CDR3 is TGTGCCAGCAGCCTGGGACTAGCGGGAGTTAATGAGCAGTTCTTC. This translates into CASSLGLAGVNEQFF.

This chain connects TRBV6-6 to TRBJ2-1; D may be TRBD2 (5 bases). CDR3 size: 14 residues. Germline V lookup: CDR1 MNHNY, CDR2 SVGAGI (reference sequence). Trimming shortened V by 0 bases and J by 4 bases, and 7 bases separated the two germline ends. As DNA, the CDR3 is TGTGCCAGCAGTTACTCCAGACTATACAATGAGCAGTTCTTC. This encodes CASSYSRLYNEQFF.

The J gene is TRBJ1-5, the V gene TRBV7-2, with D possibly matching TRBD1 (6 bases). This CDR3 is built from 15 residues. Trimming took off 5 bases at V and 0 bases at J, with 11 bases between the two ends. Germline loops: CDR1 SGHTA, CDR2 FQGNSA. CDR3 sequence reads: CASSQGQLSNQPQHF. In DNA, the CDR3 is TGTGCCAGCAGCCAGGGACAACTTAGCAATCAGCCCCAGCATTTT.